A single sample gave rise to the 21 T cell receptor beta chains below, sequenced in a study of blood T cell repertoires in COVID-19. TCRdb's table, derived via immunoSEQ multiplex PCR, lists solely in-frame clones and lacks some. The table has around 180,000 clones, approximately 85% seen once; the top ten hold over 7.5%. Sequenced material: peripheral blood. These receptors were obtained from a woman of 80 years or more with acute or convalescent COVID-19.

This clone occurred once. V is TRBV10-3 and J is TRBJ2-5, with D perhaps TRBD1 (5 bases). V lost 0 bases and J 1 base, leaving 12 bases between the germline ends. The CDR3 extends over 16 amino acids. CDR1 and CDR2 from the germline V gene are ENHRY and SYGVKD. CDR3 region: CAISESPAGPQETQYF. CDR3 in DNA: TGTGCCATCAGTGAGTCCCCCGCAGGGCCCCAAGAGACCCAGTACTTC.

The V and J genes are TRBV3-1 (or the pseudogene TRBV3-2) and TRBJ2-1, with TRBD2 identical over 7 bases. V gave up 3 bases and J gave up 12 bases; unmatched junction bases: 2. The CDR3 runs 11 residues. Germline V lookup: CDR1 LGHDT, CDR2 YNNKEL (reference sequence). CDR3 protein: CASSHTGGQFF. CDR3 coding DNA: TGTGCCAGCAGCCACACGGGGGGGCAGTTCTTC.

This clone was counted a few times. The CDR3 loop is CASSPAGGNQPQHF. The CDR3 DNA is TGTGCCAGCAGCCCCGCCGGGGGCAATCAGCCCCAGCATTTT. The V call is TRBV3-1 (or the pseudogene TRBV3-2), the J call TRBJ1-5; D unclear. Trimming removed 4 bases at V and 2 bases at J, with 9 bases between. The germline V gene has CDR1 LGHDT and CDR2 YNNKEL (reference sequence). The CDR3 is made up of 14 amino acids.

The chain couples TRBV3-1 (or the pseudogene TRBV3-2) to TRBJ2-3; maybe TRBD2 (6 bases). Trimming removed 4 bases from V and 2 bases from J, with 13 bases in between. This CDR3 comprises 15 residues. Germline loops: CDR1 LGHDT, CDR2 YNNKEL (reference sequence). The CDR3 sequence: CASSPYAGSTDTQYF. DNA of the CDR3: TGTGCCAGCAGCCCTTATGCGGGGTCCACAGATACGCAGTATTTT.

The chain is built from TRBV5-4 and TRBJ1-2; possible D gene TRBD1, 6 bases. The CDR3 consists of 18 residues. Trimming stripped 2 bases from V and 0 bases from J, with 20 bases between. Per the germline V gene, CDR1 is SGHNT and CDR2 is YYREEE (reference sequence). The CDR3 sequence: CASSLRPGTISANYGYTF. The CDR3 DNA sequence: TGTGCCAGCAGCTTACGACCCGGGACAATTTCAGCTAACTATGGCTACACCTTC.

The chain uses TRBV18 and TRBJ1-1, with D hard to call. The CDR3 consists of 12 residues. The V and J ends lost 4 bases and 4 bases respectively, with 7 bases between them. CDR1 is KGHSH and CDR2 is LQKENI in the germline V gene. DNA of the CDR3: TGTGCCAGCTCACTCGAGGGCACTGAAGCTTTCTTT. It encodes CASSLEGTEAFF.

This clone was recorded a few times. The chain is built from TRBV6-2 or TRBV6-3 and TRBJ2-2; weak D call: TRBD1 (6 bases). This CDR3 region has 14 residues. The germline V gene has CDR1 MNHEY and CDR2 SVGEGT. V gave up 0 bases and J gave up 8 bases, with 10 bases separating them. Here the CDR3 DNA reads TGTGCCAGCAGTTACTCCCCCGACAGGGGGGAGCTGTTTTTT. Residues: CASSYSPDRGELFF.

The chain employs TRBV15 and TRBJ1-2; TRBD1 matches at 10 bases. The V segment lost 3 bases and the J segment 3 bases; nucleotides outside the gene matches: 10. The CDR3 covers 17 residues. Looked up from germline, CDR1 is LNHNV and CDR2 is YYDKDF (reference sequence). The CDR3 coding sequence is TGTGCCACCAGCAGGTGGGGACAGGGGTTGAGTGACTATGGCTACACCTTC. As protein: CATSRWGQGLSDYGYTF. The full variable domain, its missing parts supplied by reference TRBV15 and TRBJ1-2, is DAMVIQNPRYQVTQFGKPVTLSCSQTLNHNVMYWYQQKSSQAPKLLFHYYDKDFNNEADTPDNFQSRRPNTSFCFLDIRSPGLGDTAMYLCATSRWGQGLSDYGYTFGSGTRLTVV.

The chain couples TRBV2 to TRBJ2-2; the D gene is possibly TRBD2 (5 bases). This CDR3 is built from 13 residues. Germline V gives CDR1 SNHLY, CDR2 FYNNEI. Deletions cut 4 bases from V and 6 bases from J, with 9 bases between. CDR3 nucleotide sequence: TGTGCCAGCAGTGCTGGGAGAGCCGGGGAGCTGTTTTTT. This encodes CASSAGRAGELFF.

The J gene is TRBJ2-2, the V gene TRBV4-3, with no clear D. Germline lookup yields CDR1 LGHNA and CDR2 YSLEER. This CDR3 spans 15 amino acids. Trimming left V 0 bases short and J 1 base short, with 6 bases between. The CDR3 DNA reads TGCGCCAGCAGCCAAGATATCCTGAACACCGGGGAGCTGTTTTTT. This encodes CASSQDILNTGELFF.

The chain has TRBV4-2 and TRBJ2-1; 11 nucleotides match TRBD2. J gave up 6 bases and V 1 base, and 11 bases lay outside the gene matches. The CDR3 sequence is 18 residues long. The germline CDR1 and CDR2 sequences are LGHNA and YNFKEQ. The CDR3: CASSQVDLAGGQGNEQFF. DNA for the CDR3: TGTGCCAGCAGCCAAGTAGATCTAGCGGGAGGACAAGGCAATGAGCAGTTCTTC.

The chain carries TRBV30 and TRBJ2-7; D possibly corresponds to TRBD1 (7 bases). Trimming took 5 bases from V and 7 from J, leaving 24 bases between them. The CDR3 loop spans 15 amino acids. CDR1 is GTSNPN, CDR2 SVGIG, per germline (reference sequence). The CDR3 protein is CAWGGGGVPSREQYF. The CDR3 bases are TGTGCCTGGGGAGGGGGCGGTGTCCCATCCCGTGAGCAGTACTTC.

Note on this clone: One end of the junction is discordant with germline, which a read error may explain. DNA for the CDR3: TGTGCTAGCAGTCGCCAAAGGGGCATGAACACTGAAGCTTTCTTT. Protein sequence: CASSRQRGMNTEAFF. The rearrangement links TRBV6-5 to TRBJ1-1; tentative D call: TRBD1 (5 bases). Germline assignment: CDR1 MNHEY and CDR2 SVGAGI. The CDR3 is 15 residues long.

CDR3 region: CASSPAGGTGNEKLFF. The CDR3 DNA is TGCGCCAGCAGCCCCGCCGGAGGGACAGGAAATGAAAAACTGTTTTTT. The V gene is TRBV4-1, the J gene TRBJ1-4, with 8 positions matching TRBD1. Germline V gene sequence: CDR1 MGHRA, CDR2 YSYEKL. J was trimmed by 5 bases and V by 4 bases; bases with no gene match: 9. The CDR3 contains 16 residues.

Only one count was recorded for this clone. The CDR3 coding sequence is TGTGCCAGCTCACTTGGACAGGGGGCTCAGCCCCAGCATTTT. Its translation is CASSLGQGAQPQHF. This sequence joins TRBV18 and TRBJ1-5; 11 bases agree with TRBD1. Germline lookup yields CDR1 KGHSH and CDR2 LQKENI. The CDR3 is 14 residues long. Germline trimming cut 4 bases from V and 6 bases from J; bases unmatched to any gene: 2.

The chain carries TRBV27 and TRBJ2-3, with 9 bases fitting TRBD1. The CDR3 is 14 amino acids. V shed 7 bases and J 4 bases; nucleotides not matched to a gene: 6. From germline, CDR1 is MNHEY and CDR2 SMNVEV (reference sequence). The CDR3, as DNA: TGTGCCAGCAAGGAACAGGGGGCATCAGATACGCAGTATTTT. Its translation: CASKEQGASDTQYF.

V and J are TRBV2 and TRBJ1-2; D unclear. CDR3 size: 11 residues. Trimming took 6 bases from V and 6 from J, leaving 8 bases between them. Per germline, CDR1 SNHLY and CDR2 FYNNEI. The CDR3: CASREAHGYTF. The CDR3 nucleotides read TGTGCCAGCAGGGAGGCCCATGGCTACACCTTC.

V usage is TRBV18 and J usage is TRBJ1-2; no clear D gene. The CDR3 is 11 residues long. Trimming took 6 bases from V and 0 from J, leaving 2 bases between them. Germline V lookup: CDR1 KGHSH, CDR2 LQKENI. The CDR3 sequence is CASSTNYGYTF. The CDR3 coding sequence is TGTGCCAGCTCCACTAACTATGGCTACACCTTC.

This chain connects TRBV24-1 to TRBJ2-3; tentative D call: TRBD1 (6 bases). The CDR3 runs to 14 residues. The V gene's germline CDR1 is KGHDR and CDR2 SFDVKD. Between the trimmed V and J ends, which lost 6 bases and 3 bases, there was a span of 12 bases. CDR3 amino acids: CATSRAGATDTQYF. In nucleotides, the CDR3 is TGTGCCACCAGTCGGGCAGGGGCTACAGATACGCAGTATTTT.

The chain joins TRBV7-2 to TRBJ1-6; no firm D call. CDR1 SGHTA and CDR2 FQGNSA come from the germline V gene. V dropped 0 bases and J dropped 14 bases, with 11 bases sitting between them. CDR3 length: 13 residues. CDR3: CASSLAGTRSLHF. CDR3 nucleotide sequence: TGTGCCAGCAGCTTAGCCGGTACGCGGTCCCTCCACTTT.

The J gene is TRBJ2-3, the V gene TRBV24-1, with 8 bases lining up with TRBD2. The germline gives CDR1 KGHDR, CDR2 SFDVKD. With V trimmed by 3 bases and J by 3 bases, 4 bases remained unmatched. This CDR3 is built from 15 residues. The CDR3 protein is CATSDPRGATDTQYF. The CDR3 DNA reads as TGTGCCACCAGTGATCCGCGGGGGGCGACAGATACGCAGTATTTT.